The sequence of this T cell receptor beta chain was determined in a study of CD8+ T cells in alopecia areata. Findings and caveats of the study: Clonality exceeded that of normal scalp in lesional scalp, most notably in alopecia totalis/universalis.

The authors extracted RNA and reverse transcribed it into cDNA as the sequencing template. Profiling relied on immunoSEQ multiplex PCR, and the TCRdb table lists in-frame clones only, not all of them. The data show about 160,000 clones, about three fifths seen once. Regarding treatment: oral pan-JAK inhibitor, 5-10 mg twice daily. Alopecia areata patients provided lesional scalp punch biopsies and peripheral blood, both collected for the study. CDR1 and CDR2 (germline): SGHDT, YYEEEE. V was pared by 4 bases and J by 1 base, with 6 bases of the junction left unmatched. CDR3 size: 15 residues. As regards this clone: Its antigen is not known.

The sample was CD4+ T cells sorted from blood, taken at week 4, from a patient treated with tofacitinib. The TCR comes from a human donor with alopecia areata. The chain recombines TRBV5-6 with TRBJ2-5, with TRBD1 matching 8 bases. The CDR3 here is CASSSRGLGQETQYF. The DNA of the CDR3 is TGTGCCAGCAGCAGCAGGGGGCTGGGCCAAGAGACCCAGTACTTC. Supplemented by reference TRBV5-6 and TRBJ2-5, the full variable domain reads DAGVTQSPTHLIKTRGQQVTLRCSPKSGHDTVSWYQQALGQGPQFIFQYYEEEERQRGNFPDRFSGHQFPNYSSELNVNALLLGDSALYLCASSSRGLGQETQYFGPGTRLLVL.